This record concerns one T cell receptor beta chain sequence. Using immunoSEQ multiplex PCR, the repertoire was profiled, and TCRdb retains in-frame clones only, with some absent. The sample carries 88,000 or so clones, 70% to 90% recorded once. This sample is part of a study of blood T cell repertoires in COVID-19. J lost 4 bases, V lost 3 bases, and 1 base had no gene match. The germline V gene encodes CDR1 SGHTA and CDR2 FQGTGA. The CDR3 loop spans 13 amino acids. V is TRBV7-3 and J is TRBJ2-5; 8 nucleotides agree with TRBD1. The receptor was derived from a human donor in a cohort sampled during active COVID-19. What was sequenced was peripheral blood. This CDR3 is CASSFGQGETQYF. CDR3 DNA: TGTGCCAGCAGCTTTGGACAGGGAGAGACCCAGTACTTC.